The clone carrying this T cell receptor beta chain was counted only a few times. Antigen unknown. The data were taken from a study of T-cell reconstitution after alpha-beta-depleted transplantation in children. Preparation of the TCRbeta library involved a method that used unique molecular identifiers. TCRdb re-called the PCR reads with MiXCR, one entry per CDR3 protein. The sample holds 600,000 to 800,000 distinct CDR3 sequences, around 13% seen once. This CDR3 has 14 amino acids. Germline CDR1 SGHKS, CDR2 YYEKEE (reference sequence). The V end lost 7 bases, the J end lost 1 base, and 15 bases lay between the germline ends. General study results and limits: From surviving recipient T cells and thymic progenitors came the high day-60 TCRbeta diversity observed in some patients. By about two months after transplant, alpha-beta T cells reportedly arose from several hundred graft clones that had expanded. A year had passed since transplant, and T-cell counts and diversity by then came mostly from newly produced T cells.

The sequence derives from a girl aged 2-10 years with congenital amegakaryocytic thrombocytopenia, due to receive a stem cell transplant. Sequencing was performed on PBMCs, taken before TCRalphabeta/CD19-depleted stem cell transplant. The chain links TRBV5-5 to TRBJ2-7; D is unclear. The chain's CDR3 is CASDPGLGSYEQYF. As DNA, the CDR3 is TGTGCCAGCGACCCGGGTCTTGGGTCCTACGAGCAGTACTTC.